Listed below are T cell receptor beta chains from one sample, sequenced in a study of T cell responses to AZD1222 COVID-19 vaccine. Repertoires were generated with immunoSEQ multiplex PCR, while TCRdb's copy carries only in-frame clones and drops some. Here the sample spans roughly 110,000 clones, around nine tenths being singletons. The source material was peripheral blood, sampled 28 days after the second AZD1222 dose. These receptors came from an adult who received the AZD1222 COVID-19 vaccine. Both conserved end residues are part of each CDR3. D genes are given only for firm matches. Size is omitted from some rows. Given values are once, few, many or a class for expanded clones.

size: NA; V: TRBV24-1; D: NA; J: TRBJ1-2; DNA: TGTGCCACCAGTGATTTCAAGCAGGGTAACTATGGCTACACCTTC; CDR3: CATSDFKQGNYGYTF
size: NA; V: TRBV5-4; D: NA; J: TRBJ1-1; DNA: TGTGCCAGCAGCTTGACCCCGGACACTGAAGCTTTCTTT; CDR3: CASSLTPDTEAFF
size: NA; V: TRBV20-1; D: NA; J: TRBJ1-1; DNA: TGCAGTGCTACAGGGGATTGGGGAGCTTTCTTT; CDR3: CSATGDWGAFF
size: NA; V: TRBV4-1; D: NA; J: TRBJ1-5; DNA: TGCGCCAGCAGCCAAGCGCTGACCAGCAATCAGCCCCAGCATTTT; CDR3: CASSQALTSNQPQHF
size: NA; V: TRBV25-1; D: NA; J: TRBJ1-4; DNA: TGTGCCAGCAGTGAAGCAGGAGGAAATGAAAAACTGTTTTTT; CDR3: CASSEAGGNEKLFF
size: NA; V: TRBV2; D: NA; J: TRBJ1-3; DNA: TGTGCCTCCCCAGGGCCTTCCTCTGGAAACACCATATATTTT; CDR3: CASPGPSSGNTIYF
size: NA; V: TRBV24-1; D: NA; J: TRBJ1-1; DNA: TGTGCCACCAGTGGACGACACCCGGCAGACACTGAAGCTTTCTTT; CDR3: CATSGRHPADTEAFF
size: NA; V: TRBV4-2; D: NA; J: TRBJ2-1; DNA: TGTGCCAGCAGCCTGAGTTCATGGGGGGCATACTCCTACAATGAGCAGTTCTTC; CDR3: CASSLSSWGAYSYNEQFF
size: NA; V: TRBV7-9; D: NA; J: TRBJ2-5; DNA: TGTGCCAGCAGCTTAGTCGCGGAGACCCAGTACTTC; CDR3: CASSLVAETQYF
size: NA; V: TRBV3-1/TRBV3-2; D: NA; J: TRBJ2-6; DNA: TGTGCCAGCAGCCAAGAGGTAGCTGGGGCCAACGTCCTGACTTTC; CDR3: CASSQEVAGANVLTF
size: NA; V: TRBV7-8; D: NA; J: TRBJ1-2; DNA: TGTGCCAGCAGCCCGAACGGGCTTGGCTACACCTTC; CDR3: CASSPNGLGYTF
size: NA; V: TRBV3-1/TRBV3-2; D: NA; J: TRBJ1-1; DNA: TGTGCCAGCAGCCAAGATGTGGGGAAGGGTGAAGCTTTCTTT; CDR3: CASSQDVGKGEAFF
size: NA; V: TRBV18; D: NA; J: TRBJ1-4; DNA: TGTGCCAGCTCACCGGGCGGGGGCGCTGAAAAACTGTTTTTT; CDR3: CASSPGGGAEKLFF
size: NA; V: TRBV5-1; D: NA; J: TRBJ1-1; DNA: TGCGCCAGCAGCTTGCGATCACCCACTGAAGCTTTCTTT; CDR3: CASSLRSPTEAFF
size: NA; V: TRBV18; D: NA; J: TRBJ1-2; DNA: TGTGCCAGCTCGTCGACAGTACCTCCTAACTATGGCTACACCTTC; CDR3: CASSSTVPPNYGYTF
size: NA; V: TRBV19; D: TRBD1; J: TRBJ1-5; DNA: TGTGCCAGCCAACAGGGGTACAATCAGCCCCAGCATTTT; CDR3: CASQQGYNQPQHF
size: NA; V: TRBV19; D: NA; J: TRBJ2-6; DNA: TGTGCCAGTAGTTCCCAGGGCCCTAACGTCCTGACTTTC; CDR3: CASSSQGPNVLTF
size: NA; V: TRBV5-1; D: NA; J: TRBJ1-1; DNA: TGCGCCAGCAGCCCGAGGGACCCGGGGCGCACTGAAGCTTTCTTT; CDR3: CASSPRDPGRTEAFF
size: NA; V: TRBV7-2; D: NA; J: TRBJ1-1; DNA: TGTGCCAGCAGCCCCGGGACGGCGAACACTGAAGCTTTCTTT; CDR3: CASSPGTANTEAFF
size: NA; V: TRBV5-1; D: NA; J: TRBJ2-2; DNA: TGCGCCAGCAGCTTGGGGAGCTATGGCACCGGGGAGCTGTTTTTT; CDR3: CASSLGSYGTGELFF
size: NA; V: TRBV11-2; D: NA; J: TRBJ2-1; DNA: TGTGCCAGCAGCTTAGATCATGGGGGGAAGGATGAGCAGTTCTTC; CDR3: CASSLDHGGKDEQFF
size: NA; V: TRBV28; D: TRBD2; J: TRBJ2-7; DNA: TGTGCCAGCAACATCGGGGGAGGGGCCCTCTACGAGCAGTACTTC; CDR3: CASNIGGGALYEQYF
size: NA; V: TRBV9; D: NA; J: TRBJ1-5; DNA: TGTGCCAGCAGCCGAGGGGCACCGAATCAGCCCCAGCATTTT; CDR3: CASSRGAPNQPQHF
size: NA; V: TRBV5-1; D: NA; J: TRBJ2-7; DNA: TGCGCCAGCAGCTTGGTGGGGTCACCCGACGAGCAGTACTTC; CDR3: CASSLVGSPDEQYF
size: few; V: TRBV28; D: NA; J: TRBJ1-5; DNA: TGTGCCAGCAGTTTGGGGCAGAGCAATCAGCCCCAGCATTTT; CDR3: CASSLGQSNQPQHF
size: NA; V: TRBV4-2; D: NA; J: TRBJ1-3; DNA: TGTGCCAGCAGCCAAGCGAAAGGGGCTCCTGGAAACACCATATATTTT; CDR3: CASSQAKGAPGNTIYF
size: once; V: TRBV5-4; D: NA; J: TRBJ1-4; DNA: TGTGCCAGCAGCTTGTCGGGGGCTAATGAAAAACTGTTTTTT; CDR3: CASSLSGANEKLFF
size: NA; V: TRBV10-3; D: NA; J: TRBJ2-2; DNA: TGTGCCATCATAAGCGGCACGGGCGGGGAGCTGTTTTTT; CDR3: CAIISGTGGELFF
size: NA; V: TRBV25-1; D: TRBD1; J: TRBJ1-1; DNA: TGTGCCAGCCAGGGGGCGGGAGCTTTCTTT; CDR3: CASQGAGAFF
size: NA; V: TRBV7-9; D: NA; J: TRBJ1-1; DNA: TGTGCCAGCAACATAAAACCAGGGGTGAACACTGAAGCTTTCTTT; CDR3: CASNIKPGVNTEAFF
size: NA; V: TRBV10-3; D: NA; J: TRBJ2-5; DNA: TGTGCCATCAGTGTTCGGTCGGGAGAGACCCAGTACTTC; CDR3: CAISVRSGETQYF
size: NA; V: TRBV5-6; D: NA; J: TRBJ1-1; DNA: TGTGCCAGCAGCTTGGTCCGGCAGGGCTTAACTGAAGCTTTCTTT; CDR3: CASSLVRQGLTEAFF
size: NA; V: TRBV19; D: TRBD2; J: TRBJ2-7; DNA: TGTGCCAGTAGTAGGGGAGGGTCGGCCGAGCAGTACTTC; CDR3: CASSRGGSAEQYF
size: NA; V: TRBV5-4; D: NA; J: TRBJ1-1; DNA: TGTGCCAGCAGTCCCGAGGGGACTGAAGCTTTCTTT; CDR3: CASSPEGTEAFF
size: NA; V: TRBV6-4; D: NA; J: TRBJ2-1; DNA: TGTGCCAGCAGTGACCGTGGTCCAAGCTCCTACAATGAGCAGTTCTTC; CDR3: CASSDRGPSSYNEQFF
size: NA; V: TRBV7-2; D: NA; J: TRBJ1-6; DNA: TGTGCCAGCAGCCCTAGTTCACCCCTCCACTTT; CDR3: CASSPSSPLHF
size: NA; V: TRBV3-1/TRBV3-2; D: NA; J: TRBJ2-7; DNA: TGTGCCAGCAGCCAAGCAATAGGGGCGACCTACGAGCAGTACTTC; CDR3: CASSQAIGATYEQYF
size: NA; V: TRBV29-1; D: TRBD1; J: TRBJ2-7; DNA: TGCAGCGCCCTTTTAGGACAGGGGGAAGTGGGCCAATCAATTTACGAGCAGTACTTC; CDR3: CSALLGQGEVGQSIYEQYF
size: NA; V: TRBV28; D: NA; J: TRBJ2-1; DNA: TGTGCCAGCAGTGTATCCGGGATCCCCTTTGAGCAGTTCTTC; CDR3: CASSVSGIPFEQFF
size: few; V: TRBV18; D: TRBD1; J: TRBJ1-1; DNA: TGTGCCAGCTCACCGAACCAGGGGGCGCGGGTCACTGAAGCTTTCTTT; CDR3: CASSPNQGARVTEAFF
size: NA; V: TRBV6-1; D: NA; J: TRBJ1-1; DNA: TGTGCCAGCAGTGACAGGGAGAGGGGAGTTCGTGGCACTGAAGCTTTCTTT; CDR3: CASSDRERGVRGTEAFF
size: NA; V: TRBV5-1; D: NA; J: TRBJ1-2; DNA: TGCGCCAGCAGCTTGGAAACCCACACGGAGAGGTTTAATGGCTACACCTTC; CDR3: CASSLETHTERFNGYTF
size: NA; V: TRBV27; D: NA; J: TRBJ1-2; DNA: TGTGCCAGCAGTTTAGGGGGGGCCGGCTATGGCTACACCTTC; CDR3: CASSLGGAGYGYTF
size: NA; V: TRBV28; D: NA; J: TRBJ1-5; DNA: TGTGCCAGCAGTCGTGACTGGAACCAGCCCCAGCATTTT; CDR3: CASSRDWNQPQHF
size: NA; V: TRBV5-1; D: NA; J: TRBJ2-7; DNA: TGCGCCAGCAGCTTGGGTCGTCCAGGGGATAGGCGGTACTTC; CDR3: CASSLGRPGDRRYF
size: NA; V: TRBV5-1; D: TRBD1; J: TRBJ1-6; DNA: TGCGCCAGCAGCTTCCGGGACAGAGCAACGAGCTCCTATAATTCACCCCTCCACTTT; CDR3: CASSFRDRATSSYNSPLHF
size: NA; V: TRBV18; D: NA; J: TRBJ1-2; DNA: TGTGCCAGCTCACCACCTTCACCATCTAACTATGGCTACACCTTC; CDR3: CASSPPSPSNYGYTF
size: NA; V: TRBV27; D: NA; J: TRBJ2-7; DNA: TGTGCCAGCAGTTTATCCAGGGGGGACAGTCTCTACGAGCAGTACTTC; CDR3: CASSLSRGDSLYEQYF
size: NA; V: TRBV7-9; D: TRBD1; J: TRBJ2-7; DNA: TGTGCCAGCAGCCCGACAGGGGCGGACGAGCAGTACTTC; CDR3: CASSPTGADEQYF
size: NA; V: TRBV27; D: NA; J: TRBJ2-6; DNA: TGTGCCAGCAGTTCAGCCGCTGGGGCCAACGTCCTGACTTTC; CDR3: CASSSAAGANVLTF
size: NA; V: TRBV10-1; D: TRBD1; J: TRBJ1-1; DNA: TGCGCCAGCAGTGGTACAGGGGTTACTGAAGCTTTCTTT; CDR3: CASSGTGVTEAFF
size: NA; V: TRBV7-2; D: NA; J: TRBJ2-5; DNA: TGTGCCAGCAGCCCTGTAGCGAGACGTGGAGAGACCCAGTACTTC; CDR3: CASSPVARRGETQYF
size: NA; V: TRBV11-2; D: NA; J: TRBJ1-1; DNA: TGTGCCAGCAGCTCATGGGACCGGAACACTGAAGCTTTCTTT; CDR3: CASSSWDRNTEAFF
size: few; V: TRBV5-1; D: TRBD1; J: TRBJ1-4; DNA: TGCGCCAGCAGTCGAGAACAGGGGGCAGGGGAAAAACTGTTTTTT; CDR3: CASSREQGAGEKLFF
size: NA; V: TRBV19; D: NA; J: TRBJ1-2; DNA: TGTGCCAGTAGTATAGTTTCATGGGGACTGACGAGTTCTGGCTACACCTTC; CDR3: CASSIVSWGLTSSGYTF
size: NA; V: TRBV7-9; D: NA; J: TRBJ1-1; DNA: TGTGCCAGCAGCCTAAGGGTTGGAGTTAACACTGAAGCTTTCTTT; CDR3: CASSLRVGVNTEAFF
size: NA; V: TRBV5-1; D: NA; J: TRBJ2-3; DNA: TGCGCCAGCAGCTTGGCTGAGGGCACAGATACGCAGTATTTT; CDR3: CASSLAEGTDTQYF
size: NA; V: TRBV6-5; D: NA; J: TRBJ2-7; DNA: TGTGCCAGCAGTTGGACCGTCTACGAGCAGTACTTC; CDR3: CASSWTVYEQYF
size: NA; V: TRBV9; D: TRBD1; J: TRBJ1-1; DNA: TGTGCCAGCAGCGTATCAGGGGGGAACACTGAAGCTTTCTTT; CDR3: CASSVSGGNTEAFF